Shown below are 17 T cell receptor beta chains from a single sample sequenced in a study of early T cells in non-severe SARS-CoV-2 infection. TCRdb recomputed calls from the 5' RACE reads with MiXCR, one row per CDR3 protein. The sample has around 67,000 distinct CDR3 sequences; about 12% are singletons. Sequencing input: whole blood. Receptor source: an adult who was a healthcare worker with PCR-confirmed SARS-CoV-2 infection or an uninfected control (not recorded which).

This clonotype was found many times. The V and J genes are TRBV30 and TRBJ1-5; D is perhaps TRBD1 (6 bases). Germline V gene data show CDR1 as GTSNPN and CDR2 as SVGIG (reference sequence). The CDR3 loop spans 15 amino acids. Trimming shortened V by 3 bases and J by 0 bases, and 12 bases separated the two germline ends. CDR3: CAWRMGANSNQPQHF. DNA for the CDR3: TGTGCCTGGAGAATGGGGGCCAATAGCAATCAGCCCCAGCATTTT.

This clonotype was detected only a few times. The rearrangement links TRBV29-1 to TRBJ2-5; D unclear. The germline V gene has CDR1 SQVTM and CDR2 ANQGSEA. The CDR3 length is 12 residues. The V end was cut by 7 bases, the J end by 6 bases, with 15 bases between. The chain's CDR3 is CSAQTGLKTQYF. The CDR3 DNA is TGCAGCGCCCAGACCGGGTTGAAGACCCAGTACTTC.

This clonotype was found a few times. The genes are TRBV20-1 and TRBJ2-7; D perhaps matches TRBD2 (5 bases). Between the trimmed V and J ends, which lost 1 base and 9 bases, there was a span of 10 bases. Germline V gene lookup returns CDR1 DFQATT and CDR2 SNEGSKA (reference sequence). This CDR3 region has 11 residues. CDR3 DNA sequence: TGCAGTGCTAGAGTCCAACTAGTGCAGTACTTC. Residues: CSARVQLVQYF.

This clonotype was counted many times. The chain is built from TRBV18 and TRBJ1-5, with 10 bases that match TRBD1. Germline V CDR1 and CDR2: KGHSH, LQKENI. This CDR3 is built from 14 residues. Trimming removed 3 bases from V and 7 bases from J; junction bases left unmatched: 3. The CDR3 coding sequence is TGTGCCAGCTCACCTAGACAGGGGGCCCAGCCCCAGCATTTT. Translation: CASSPRQGAQPQHF.

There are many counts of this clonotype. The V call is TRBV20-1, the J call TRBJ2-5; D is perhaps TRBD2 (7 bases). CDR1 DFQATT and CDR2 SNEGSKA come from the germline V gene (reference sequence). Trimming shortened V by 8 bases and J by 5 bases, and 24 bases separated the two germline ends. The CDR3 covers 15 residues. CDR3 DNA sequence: TGCAGTACAAGTAGAGGCGGGGGCCGGAGGGAGACCCAGTACTTC. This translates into CSTSRGGGRRETQYF.

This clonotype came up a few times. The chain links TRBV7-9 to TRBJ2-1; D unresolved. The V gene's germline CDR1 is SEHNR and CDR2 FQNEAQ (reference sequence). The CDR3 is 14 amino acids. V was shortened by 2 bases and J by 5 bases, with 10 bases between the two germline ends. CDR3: CASSLIGYDNEQFF. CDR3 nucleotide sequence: TGTGCCAGCAGCTTAATAGGGTACGACAATGAGCAGTTCTTC.

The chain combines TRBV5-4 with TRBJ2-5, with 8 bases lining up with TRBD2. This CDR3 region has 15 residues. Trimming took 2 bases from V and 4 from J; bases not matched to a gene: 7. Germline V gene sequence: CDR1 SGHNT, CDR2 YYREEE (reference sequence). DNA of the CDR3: TGTGCCAGCAGCTTAGACGGGGGGGCCCGAGAGACCCAGTACTTC. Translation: CASSLDGGARETQYF. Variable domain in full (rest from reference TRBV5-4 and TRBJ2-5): ETGVTQSPTHLIKTRGQQVTLRCSSQSGHNTVSWYQQALGQGPQFIFQYYREEENGRGNFPPRFSGLQFPNYSSELNVNALELDDSALYLCASSLDGGARETQYFGPGTRLLVL.

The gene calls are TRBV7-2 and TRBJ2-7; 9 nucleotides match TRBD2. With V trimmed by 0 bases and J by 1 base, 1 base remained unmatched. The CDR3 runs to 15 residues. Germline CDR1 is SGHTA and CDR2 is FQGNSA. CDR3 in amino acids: CASSLAAGGSYEQYF. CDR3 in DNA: TGTGCCAGCAGCTTAGCAGCGGGAGGATCCTACGAGCAGTACTTC.

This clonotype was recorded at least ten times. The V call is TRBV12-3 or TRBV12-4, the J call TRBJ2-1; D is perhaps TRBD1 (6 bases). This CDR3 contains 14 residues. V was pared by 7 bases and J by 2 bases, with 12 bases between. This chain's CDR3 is CASMYGQPYNEQFF. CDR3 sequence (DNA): TGTGCCAGCATGTACGGACAGCCCTACAATGAGCAGTTCTTC.

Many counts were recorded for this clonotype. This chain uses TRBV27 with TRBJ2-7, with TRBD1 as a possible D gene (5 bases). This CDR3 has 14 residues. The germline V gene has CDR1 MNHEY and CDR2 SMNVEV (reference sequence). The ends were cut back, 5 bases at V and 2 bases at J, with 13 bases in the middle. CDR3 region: CASSQSRVPYEQYF. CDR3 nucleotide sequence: TGTGCCAGCAGTCAAAGCAGGGTGCCCTACGAGCAGTACTTC.

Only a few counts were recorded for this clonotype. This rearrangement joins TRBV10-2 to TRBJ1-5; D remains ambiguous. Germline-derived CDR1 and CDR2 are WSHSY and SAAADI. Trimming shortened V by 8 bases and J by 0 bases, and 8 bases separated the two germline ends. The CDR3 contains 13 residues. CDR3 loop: CASGWDSNQPQHF. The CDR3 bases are TGCGCCAGCGGTTGGGATAGCAATCAGCCCCAGCATTTT.

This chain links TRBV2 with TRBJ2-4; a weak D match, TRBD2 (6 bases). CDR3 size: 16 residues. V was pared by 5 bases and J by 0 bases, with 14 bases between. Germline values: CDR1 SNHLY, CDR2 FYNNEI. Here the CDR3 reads CASSRGLRQAKNIQYF. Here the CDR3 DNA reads TGTGCCAGCAGTAGGGGACTGAGGCAAGCCAAAAACATTCAGTACTTC.

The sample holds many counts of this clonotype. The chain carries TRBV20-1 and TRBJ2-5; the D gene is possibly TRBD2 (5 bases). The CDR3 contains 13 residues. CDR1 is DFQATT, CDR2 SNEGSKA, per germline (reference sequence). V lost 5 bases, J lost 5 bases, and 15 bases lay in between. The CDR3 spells CSAFGRGPETQYF. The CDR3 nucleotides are TGCAGTGCTTTTGGACGGGGTCCTGAGACCCAGTACTTC.

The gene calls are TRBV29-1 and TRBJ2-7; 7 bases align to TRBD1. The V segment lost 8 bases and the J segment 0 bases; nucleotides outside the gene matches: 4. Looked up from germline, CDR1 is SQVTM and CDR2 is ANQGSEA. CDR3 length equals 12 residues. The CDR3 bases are TGCAGCATGCAGGGGGTCTCCTACGAGCAGTACTTC. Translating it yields CSMQGVSYEQYF.

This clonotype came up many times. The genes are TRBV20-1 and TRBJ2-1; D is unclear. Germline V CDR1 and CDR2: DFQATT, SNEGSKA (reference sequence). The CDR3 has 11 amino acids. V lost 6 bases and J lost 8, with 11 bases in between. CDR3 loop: CSAPVVDEQFF. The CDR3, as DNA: TGCAGTGCGCCGGTCGTAGATGAGCAGTTCTTC.

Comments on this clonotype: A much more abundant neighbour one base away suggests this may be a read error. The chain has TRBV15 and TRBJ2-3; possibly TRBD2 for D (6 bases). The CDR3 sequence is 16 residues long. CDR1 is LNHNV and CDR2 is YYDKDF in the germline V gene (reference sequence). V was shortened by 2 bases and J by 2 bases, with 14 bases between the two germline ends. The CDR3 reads CATSRSRLVNTDTQYF. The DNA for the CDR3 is TGTGCCACCAGCAGATCCAGACTAGTTAACACAGATACGCAGTATTTT.

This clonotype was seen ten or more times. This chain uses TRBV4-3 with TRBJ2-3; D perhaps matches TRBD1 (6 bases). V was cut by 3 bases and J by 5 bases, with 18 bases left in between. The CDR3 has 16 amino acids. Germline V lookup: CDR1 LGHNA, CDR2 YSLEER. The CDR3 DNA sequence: TGCGCCAGCAGCCATTCGGACAGTCCGGCGGGAGATACGCAGTATTTT. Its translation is CASSHSDSPAGDTQYF.